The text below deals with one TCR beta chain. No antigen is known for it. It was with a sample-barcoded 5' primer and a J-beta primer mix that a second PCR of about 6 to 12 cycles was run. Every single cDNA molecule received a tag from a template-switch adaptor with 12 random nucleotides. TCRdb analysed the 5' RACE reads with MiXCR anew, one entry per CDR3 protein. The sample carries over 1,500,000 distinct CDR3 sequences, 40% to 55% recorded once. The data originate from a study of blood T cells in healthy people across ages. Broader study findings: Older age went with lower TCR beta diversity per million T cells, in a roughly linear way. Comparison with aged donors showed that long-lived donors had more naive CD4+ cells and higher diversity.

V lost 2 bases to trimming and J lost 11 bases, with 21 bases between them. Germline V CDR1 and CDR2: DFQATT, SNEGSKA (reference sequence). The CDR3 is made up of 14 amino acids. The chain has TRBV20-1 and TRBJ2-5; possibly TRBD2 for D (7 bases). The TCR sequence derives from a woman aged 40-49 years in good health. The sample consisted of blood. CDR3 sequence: CSARRGANANEQYF. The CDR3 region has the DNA TGCAGTGCTAGACGGGGGGCAAATGCTAATGAGCAGTACTTC.